Described below is a single T cell receptor beta chain sequence and its context. This sample stems from a study of technical replicates of blood from four donors. Produced via immunoSEQ multiplex PCR; TCRdb's table is partial and in-frame only. The data show roughly 80,000 clones, roughly 96% seen once. Germline-derived CDR1 and CDR2 are LGHNA and YNFKEQ. The CDR3 spans 18 residues. With 0 bases clipped from V and 5 bases from J, the junction kept 12 bases outside the gene matches. The chain recombines TRBV4-2 with TRBJ2-3; TRBD2 agrees at 9 bases. This TCR came from a human donor in good health. Sequencing was carried out using T cells isolated from PBMCs. CDR3 nucleotide sequence: TGTGCCAGCAGCCAAGACGTTCTCGGCGGGAGGGCGGGAGATACGCAGTATTTT. Encoded protein: CASSQDVLGGRAGDTQYF.